These 18 T cell receptor beta chains originate from one sample sequenced in a study of T cells in tuberculosis. Repertoires were generated with immunoSEQ multiplex PCR, while TCRdb's copy carries only in-frame clones and drops some. The sample consists of under 45,000 clones, around 93% of them appearing once. Time point of the sample: new active TB diagnosis, blood taken before or within 7 days of starting treatment. Source: PBMCs, taken at tuberculosis diagnosis. These TCRs come from an adult with tuberculosis.

The chain couples TRBV5-4 to TRBJ2-1; the D gene is possibly TRBD2 (5 bases). This CDR3 contains 14 residues. V shed 1 base and J shed 3 bases, with 8 bases lying between them. The V gene's germline CDR1 is SGHNT and CDR2 YYREEE (reference sequence). The CDR3 DNA sequence: TGTGCCAGCAGCTTGTTGGGAGACTACAATGAGCAGTTCTTC. This gives the protein CASSLLGDYNEQFF.

The gene calls are TRBV2 and TRBJ1-5; 9 bases match TRBD1. Per the germline V gene, CDR1 is SNHLY and CDR2 is FYNNEI. This CDR3 contains 16 residues. The V segment lost 4 bases and the J segment 2 bases; nucleotides outside the gene matches: 6. DNA of the CDR3: TGTGCCAGCAGTGGACAGGGGGGGTCAGGCAATCAGCCCCAGCATTTT. Residues: CASSGQGGSGNQPQHF.

The V call is TRBV4-2, the J call TRBJ1-4; 7 positions agree with TRBD1. V dropped 0 bases and J dropped 3; count of bases not matched to a gene: 7. The CDR3 has 17 amino acids. Germline CDR1 is LGHNA and CDR2 is YNFKEQ. In DNA form, the CDR3 reads TGTGCCAGCAGCCAAGAGACAAGGACAGGACCTAATGAAAAACTGTTTTTT. Translation gives CASSQETRTGPNEKLFF.

The V gene is TRBV6-1, the J gene TRBJ1-1; no clear D gene. This CDR3 has 16 amino acids. V lost 1 base and J lost 3, with 15 bases in between. Looked up from germline, CDR1 is MNHNS and CDR2 is SASEGT. The CDR3 DNA follows: TGTGCCAGCAGTGAAGGGAGGATATGGGCGGACACTGAAGCTTTCTTT. Translated, it gives CASSEGRIWADTEAFF.

The V and J genes are TRBV7-8 and TRBJ2-3, with 15 bases fitting TRBD2. This CDR3 has 16 amino acids. Germline CDR1 reads SGHVS; CDR2 reads FQNEAQ. J lost 4 bases, V lost 5 bases, and 4 bases had no gene match. Here the CDR3 reads CASSPRTSGGADTQYF. The DNA for the CDR3 is TGTGCCAGCAGCCCCCGGACTAGCGGGGGGGCAGATACGCAGTATTTT.

The J gene is TRBJ2-3, the V gene TRBV6-4, with TRBD2 matching over 10 bases. Looked up from germline, CDR1 is MRHNA and CDR2 is SNTAGT. J lost 0 bases, V lost 5 bases, and 2 bases had no gene match. This CDR3 has 15 amino acids. Written as DNA, the CDR3 is TGTGCCAGCAGTAGCGGGGGGGCTAGCACAGATACGCAGTATTTT. Translation gives CASSSGGASTDTQYF.

The chain has TRBV5-1 and TRBJ2-2; possible D gene TRBD2, 6 bases. The V end lost 4 bases, the J end lost 1 base, and 17 bases lay between the germline ends. Per the germline V gene, CDR1 is SGHRS and CDR2 is YFSETQ. CDR3 length: 17 residues. This CDR3 is CASSNYGGLENTGELFF. The CDR3 DNA follows: TGCGCCAGCAGCAACTACGGGGGTCTGGAGAACACCGGGGAGCTGTTTTTT.

The rearrangement uses TRBV28 and TRBJ1-4; TRBD1 matches 8 bases. V trimming: 7 bases; J trimming: 8 bases; junction bases outside the gene matches: 9. Germline lookup yields CDR1 MDHEN and CDR2 SYDVKM. The CDR3 totals 14 residues. CDR3 protein: CASTPVGTGEKLFF. In nucleotides, the CDR3 is TGTGCCAGCACTCCCGTCGGGACAGGCGAAAAACTGTTTTTT.

This clone was counted once. The gene calls are TRBV5-5 and TRBJ2-4, with D possibly being TRBD2 (5 bases). Trimming stripped 1 base from V and 11 bases from J, with 10 bases between. Looked up from germline, CDR1 is SGHKS and CDR2 is YYEKEE (reference sequence). The CDR3 runs 12 residues. The CDR3 is CASSLREGLQYF. The DNA for the CDR3 is TGTGCCAGCAGCTTGCGAGAGGGTCTTCAGTACTTC.

As concerns this clone: Its ends do not fully match the called genes, so a read error is possible. This chain connects TRBV30 to TRBJ1-5; D perhaps matches TRBD1 (6 bases). The CDR3 length is 13 residues. Germline values: CDR1 GTSNPN, CDR2 SVGIG (reference sequence). For the CDR3, the DNA is TGTGCCGGGAGCCAGGGGAACAATCAGCCCCAGCATTTT. It codes for CAGSQGNNQPQHF. The whole variable domain, filled in from reference TRBV30 and TRBJ1-5, reads SQTIHQWPATLVQPVGSPLSLECTVEGTSNPNLYWYRQAAGRGLQLLFYSVGIGQISSEVPQNLSASRPQDRQFILSSKKLLLSDSGFYLCAGSQGNNQPQHFGDGTRLSIL.

The chain has TRBV2 and TRBJ1-1; tentatively, D is TRBD1 (5 bases). Germline loops: CDR1 SNHLY, CDR2 FYNNEI. The V end was cut by 3 bases, the J end by 0 bases, with 14 bases between. The CDR3 is 16 residues long. DNA for the CDR3: TGTGCCAGCAGTGAGGCGGGACGGTCCATGAACACTGAAGCTTTCTTT. Its protein product is CASSEAGRSMNTEAFF.

The V gene is TRBV6-5, the J gene TRBJ1-2; the D is unclear. V was clipped by 8 bases and J by 0 bases, with 10 bases between them. The V gene's germline CDR1 is MNHEY and CDR2 SVGAGI. This CDR3 comprises 13 residues. For the CDR3, the DNA is TGTGCCAGCTCGGAGCTTACTAACTATGGCTACACCTTC. Protein sequence: CASSELTNYGYTF.

The chain has TRBV5-1 and TRBJ2-7, with 8 positions matching TRBD1. CDR1 is SGHRS, CDR2 YFSETQ, per germline. This CDR3 spans 15 amino acids. The junction had 10 bases not matched to a gene; V was cut back by 5 bases and J by 3 bases. The CDR3 DNA reads as TGCGCCAGCAGTCGCCGACAGGGGTCGGACTACGAGCAGTACTTC. This gives the protein CASSRRQGSDYEQYF.

V usage is TRBV25-1 and J usage is TRBJ1-4; tentative D call: TRBD1 (5 bases). The V gene's germline CDR1 is MGHDK and CDR2 SYGVNS. V was cut by 3 bases and J by 7 bases, with 21 bases left in between. The CDR3 sequence is 17 residues long. In nucleotides, the CDR3 is TGTGCCAGCAGTGATGGTAGACAGACCTTCGGTGGTGAAAAACTGTTTTTT. It codes for CASSDGRQTFGGEKLFF.

The V gene is TRBV28, the J gene TRBJ2-3; 8 bases are a match to TRBD2. The germline gives CDR1 MDHEN, CDR2 SYDVKM. The CDR3 contains 14 residues. V shed 5 bases and J 4 bases; nucleotides not matched to a gene: 5. CDR3 in DNA: TGTGCCAGCAGTCGGGCGGGGGGTGCAGATACGCAGTATTTT. This gives the protein CASSRAGGADTQYF.

The V gene is TRBV10-2, the J gene TRBJ1-2; no definite D call. Between the trimmed V and J ends, which lost 4 bases and 0 bases, there was a span of 9 bases. This CDR3 contains 14 residues. Germline V gene sequence: CDR1 WSHSY, CDR2 SAAADI. This chain's CDR3 is CASSATEANYGYTF. In nucleotides, the CDR3 is TGCGCCAGCAGTGCAACAGAAGCTAACTATGGCTACACCTTC.

The chain links TRBV6-5 to TRBJ2-1; possibly TRBD2 for D (6 bases). The CDR3 is 14 amino acids. V dropped 4 bases and J dropped 8 bases, with 15 bases sitting between them. The germline V gene encodes CDR1 MNHEY and CDR2 SVGAGI. In DNA, the CDR3 is TGTGCCAGCAGTTCCCCGCGGGGTCAATATGAGCAGTTCTTC. Amino acids: CASSSPRGQYEQFF.

This chain uses TRBV5-8 with TRBJ1-1, with TRBD1 identical over 7 bases. Germline CDR1 is SGHTS and CDR2 is YDEGEE. Trimming at V came to 3 bases and at J to 0 bases, leaving 5 bases not matched to a gene. The CDR3 totals 15 residues. The CDR3 loop is CASSSQGNMNTEAFF. In DNA, the CDR3 is TGTGCCAGCAGCTCACAGGGGAACATGAACACTGAAGCTTTCTTT.